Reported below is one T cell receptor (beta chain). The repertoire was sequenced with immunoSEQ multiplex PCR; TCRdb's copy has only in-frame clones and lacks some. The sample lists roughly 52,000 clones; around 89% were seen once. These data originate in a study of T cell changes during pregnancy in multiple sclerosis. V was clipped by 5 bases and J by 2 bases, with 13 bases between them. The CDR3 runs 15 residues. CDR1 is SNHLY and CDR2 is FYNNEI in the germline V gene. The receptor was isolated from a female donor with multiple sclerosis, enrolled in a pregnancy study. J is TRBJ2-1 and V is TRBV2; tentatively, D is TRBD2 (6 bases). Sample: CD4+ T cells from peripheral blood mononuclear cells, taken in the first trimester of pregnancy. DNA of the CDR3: TGTGCCAGCAGTTCAAGCGGGTTGACCTACAATGAGCAGTTCTTC. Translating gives CASSSSGLTYNEQFF.